These 21 T cell receptor beta chains originate from one sample sequenced in a study of T cells in Graves' hyperthyroidism and ophthalmopathy. Regions amplified from RNA transcripts were the TCR beta CDR3 regions. In the first-round RT-PCR of the TCR CDR3, the HTBI primer set was used. Each CDR3 protein is one row after TCRdb ran MiXCR on the multiplex PCR reads. The sample has 480,000 or so distinct CDR3 sequences, approximately 49% seen once. Sequencing was carried out using peripheral blood or thyroid tissue (not recorded which). The receptors shown here come from an adult woman with Graves' disease, either hyperthyroidism or ophthalmopathy (not recorded which).

In its sample, this clonotype was seen many times. In nucleotides, the CDR3 is TGCGCCAGCAGCCAAAATGGCGGAAACACCATATATTTT. Translated, it gives CASSQNGGNTIYF. The chain joins TRBV4-3 to TRBJ1-3; D gene unclear. The CDR3 spans 13 residues. Germline V gene lookup returns CDR1 LGHNA and CDR2 YSLEER. V gave up 2 bases and J gave up 4 bases, with 6 bases separating them.

The V and J genes are TRBV2 and TRBJ1-2; D call uncertain. Germline V gives CDR1 SNHLY, CDR2 FYNNEI. This CDR3 region has 16 residues. Trimming took 5 bases from V and 4 from J, leaving 20 bases between them. CDR3 nucleotides: TGTGCCAGCAGTCCCCACAAGGGAGTCGCGGCCTATGGCTACACCTTC. It is translated as CASSPHKGVAAYGYTF. The full variable domain, its missing parts supplied by reference TRBV2 and TRBJ1-2, is EPEVTQTPSHQVTQMGQEVILRCVPISNHLYFYWYRQILGQKVEFLVSFYNNEISEKSEIFDDQFSVERPDGSNFTLKIRSTKLEDSAMYFCASSPHKGVAAYGYTFGSGTRLTVV.

This chain uses TRBV29-1 with TRBJ1-1; D not certain. The CDR3 is 13 residues long. The germline gives CDR1 SQVTM, CDR2 ANQGSEA. Trimming left V 6 bases short and J 0 bases short, with 11 bases between. CDR3 bases: TGCAGCGTCGAGCTAGAATTGAACACTGAAGCTTTCTTT. It is translated as CSVELELNTEAFF.

This clonotype was detected many times. The chain recombines TRBV7-9 with TRBJ1-6; 9 bases match TRBD1. This CDR3 is 14 amino acids long. V lost 5 bases to trimming and J lost 10 bases; unmatched junction nucleotides: 6. The germline gives CDR1 SEHNR, CDR2 FQNEAQ (reference sequence). CDR3 sequence reads: CASSTGGGDSPLHF. DNA for the CDR3: TGTGCCAGCAGCACAGGGGGCGGAGACTCACCCCTCCACTTT. The variable domain in full, completed from reference TRBV7-9 and TRBJ1-6, reads DTGVSQNPRHKITKRGQNVTFRCDPISEHNRLYWYRQTLGQGPEFLTYFQNEAQLEKSRLLSDRFSAERPKGSFSTLEIQRTEQGDSAMYLCASSTGGGDSPLHFGNGTRLTVT.

This chain joins TRBV10-3 and TRBJ2-5; TRBD1 is a possible D gene (5 bases). The germline CDR1 and CDR2 sequences are ENHRY and SYGVKD. The CDR3 covers 13 residues. The V gene lost 0 bases and the J gene lost 4 bases, with 6 bases spanning the gap. This CDR3 is CAISESGRETQYF. The CDR3 coding sequence is TGTGCCATCAGTGAGTCGGGGCGAGAGACCCAGTACTTC.

In regard to this clonotype: This may stem from a read error, because a much larger clone lies one nucleotide away. V gene TRBV20-1 combines with J gene TRBJ2-7; TRBD2 matches 8 bases. The CDR3 length is 16 residues. Per germline, CDR1 DFQATT and CDR2 SNEGSKA (reference sequence). The V segment lost 3 bases and the J segment 5 bases; nucleotides outside the gene matches: 15. CDR3 sequence reads: CSARTPQAGANHEQYF. The CDR3 bases are TGCAGTGCTAGGACCCCGCAAGCGGGAGCGAACCACGAGCAGTACTTC.

Ten or more counts support this clonotype. This chain uses TRBV25-1 with TRBJ1-1; no clear D gene. From germline, CDR1 is MGHDK and CDR2 SYGVNS. V lost 4 bases and J 1 base, leaving 7 bases between the germline ends. The CDR3 is 13 amino acids. CDR3 protein: CASSVAQNTEAFF. CDR3 nucleotide sequence: TGTGCCAGCAGTGTGGCTCAGAACACTGAAGCTTTCTTT.

This clonotype came up many times. The chain couples TRBV7-9 to TRBJ2-7; D tentatively fits TRBD1 or TRBD2 (5 bases each). The germline CDR1 and CDR2 sequences are SEHNR and FQNEAQ (reference sequence). The CDR3 length is 14 residues. V was shortened by 3 bases and J by 0 bases, with 9 bases between the two germline ends. The CDR3: CASSFTGPSYEQYF. The CDR3 DNA reads as TGTGCCAGCAGCTTCACGGGACCCTCCTACGAGCAGTACTTC.

This chain links TRBV7-9 with TRBJ2-7; D is unresolved. The germline CDR1 and CDR2 sequences are SEHNR and FQNEAQ (reference sequence). The CDR3 totals 15 residues. The V and J ends lost 5 bases and 2 bases respectively, with 16 bases between them. The CDR3 loop is CASSQGYEEPYEQYF. CDR3 bases: TGTGCCAGCAGCCAAGGATACGAGGAGCCCTACGAGCAGTACTTC.

This clonotype has at least ten counts. The rearrangement uses TRBV7-2 and TRBJ1-2, with no clear D. The CDR3 runs to 12 residues. Germline CDR1 SGHTA, CDR2 FQGNSA. V lost 6 bases to trimming and J lost 5 bases, with 10 bases between them. CDR3: CASSREGYGYTF. CDR3 coding DNA: TGTGCCAGCAGTAGGGAGGGATATGGCTACACCTTC.

CDR3: CSARDGRGGETQYF. The DNA of the CDR3 is TGCAGTGCTAGAGATGGCAGGGGGGGAGAGACCCAGTACTTC. The chain employs TRBV20-1 and TRBJ2-5, with D possibly being TRBD1 or TRBD2 (7 bases each). The CDR3 spans 14 residues. Germline CDR1 DFQATT, CDR2 SNEGSKA (reference sequence). V lost 0 bases, J lost 4 bases, and 12 bases lay in between.

This clonotype was seen repeatedly, ten times or more. J is TRBJ2-2 and V is TRBV14; perhaps D is TRBD1 or TRBD2 (5 bases each). This CDR3 region has 14 residues. Trimming removed 5 bases from V and 0 bases from J, with 7 bases in between. CDR1 is SGHDN, CDR2 FVKESK, per germline. In nucleotides, the CDR3 is TGTGCCAGCAGCTGGGGACCGAACACCGGGGAGCTGTTTTTT. Amino acid sequence: CASSWGPNTGELFF. Full variable domain (remainder filled in from reference TRBV14 and TRBJ2-2): EAGVTQFPSHSVIEKGQTVTLRCDPISGHDNLYWYRRVMGKEIKFLLHFVKESKQDESGMPNNRFLAERTGGTYSTLKVQPAELEDSGVYFCASSWGPNTGELFFGEGSRLTVL.

The chain joins TRBV2 to TRBJ1-5, with TRBD1 identical over 7 bases. The J segment lost 2 bases and the V segment lost 4 bases, leaving 5 bases of the junction unmatched. The V gene's germline CDR1 is SNHLY and CDR2 FYNNEI. The CDR3 runs 15 residues. CDR3 protein: CASSVSGQGNQPQHF. The CDR3 DNA sequence: TGTGCCAGCAGTGTTTCAGGACAGGGCAATCAGCCCCAGCATTTT.

The gene calls are TRBV2 and TRBJ1-5; D is unclear. TRBJ2-3 matches the DNA end more closely, so the J call is doubtful. The germline gives CDR1 SNHLY, CDR2 FYNNEI. This CDR3 is 14 amino acids long. The CDR3 region is CASSDERATDTQYF. The DNA for the CDR3 is TGTGCCAGCAGTGATGAAAGGGCGACAGATACGCAGTATTTT.

This clonotype appeared many times. V and J are TRBV7-2 and TRBJ1-3; unclear D gene. The germline CDR1 and CDR2 sequences are SGHTA and FQGNSA. The CDR3 sequence is 15 residues long. V gave up 5 bases and J gave up 0 bases, with 11 bases separating them. Here the CDR3 DNA reads TGTGCCAGCAGCCAAACCAGCCGCTCTGGAAACACCATATATTTT. Translating it yields CASSQTSRSGNTIYF.

With respect to this clonotype: The conserved phenylalanine or tryptophan is not found at the CDR3 terminus, so this likely reflects a read error. J is TRBJ2-5 and V is TRBV7-9, with D perhaps TRBD1 or TRBD2 (5 bases each). Germline V gene lookup returns CDR1 SEHNR and CDR2 FQNEAQ (reference sequence). This CDR3 spans 14 amino acids. The ends were cut back, 1 base at V and 4 bases at J, with 10 bases in the middle. The CDR3 reads CASSLGGGGETQYL. CDR3 DNA: TGTGCCAGCAGCTTAGGTGGGGGTGGAGAGACCCAGTACCTC.

J is TRBJ2-2 and V is TRBV11-2, with D perhaps given as TRBD1 or TRBD2 (5 bases each). Germline lookup yields CDR1 SGHAT and CDR2 FQNNGV. V was cut by 6 bases and J by 1 base, with 15 bases left in between. The CDR3 totals 16 residues. The CDR3 DNA follows: TGTGCCAGCAGGGGTCGGGGCAGGTGGAACACCGGGGAGCTGTTTTTT. This encodes CASRGRGRWNTGELFF. The full variable domain, with the rest looked up from reference TRBV11-2 and TRBJ2-2, is EAGVAQSPRYKIIEKRQSVAFWCNPISGHATLYWYQQILGQGPKLLIQFQNNGVVDDSQLPKDRFSAERLKGVDSTLKIQPAKLEDSAVYLCASRGRGRWNTGELFFGEGSRLTVL.

This clonotype showed up many times. V and J are TRBV12-3 or TRBV12-4 and TRBJ1-1; no firm D call. V was shortened by 7 bases and J by 1 base, with 7 bases between the two germline ends. CDR3 size: 12 residues. The CDR3 DNA sequence: TGTGCCAGCAATGACCGGAACACTGAAGCTTTCTTT. Protein product: CASNDRNTEAFF.

This clonotype was detected ten times or more. This rearrangement joins TRBV20-1 to TRBJ1-5, with 7 bases lining up with TRBD1. The length of the CDR3 is 16 residues. With 6 bases clipped from V and 6 bases from J, the junction kept 17 bases outside the gene matches. Looked up from germline, CDR1 is DFQATT and CDR2 is SNEGSKA (reference sequence). CDR3 bases: TGCAGTGCCGCGGTGCTCCGGGACAGAGCAGGTCAGCCCCAGCATTTT. Protein: CSAAVLRDRAGQPQHF.

This clonotype was recorded many times. The chain joins TRBV15 to TRBJ2-7; no definite D call. Germline values: CDR1 LNHNV, CDR2 YYDKDF (reference sequence). The CDR3 consists of 14 residues. The V and J ends lost 1 base and 4 bases respectively, with 11 bases between them. The CDR3 is CATSRVIGPYEQYF. CDR3 bases: TGTGCCACCAGCAGAGTGATAGGGCCGTACGAGCAGTACTTC.

This chain connects TRBV20-1 to TRBJ2-3; D possibly corresponds to TRBD2 (6 bases). The CDR3 totals 13 residues. V lost 3 bases and J 1 base, leaving 8 bases between the germline ends. Germline assignment: CDR1 DFQATT and CDR2 SNEGSKA (reference sequence). This chain's CDR3 is CSASVAGTDTQYF. The CDR3 DNA reads TGCAGTGCTAGCGTAGCGGGCACAGATACGCAGTATTTT.